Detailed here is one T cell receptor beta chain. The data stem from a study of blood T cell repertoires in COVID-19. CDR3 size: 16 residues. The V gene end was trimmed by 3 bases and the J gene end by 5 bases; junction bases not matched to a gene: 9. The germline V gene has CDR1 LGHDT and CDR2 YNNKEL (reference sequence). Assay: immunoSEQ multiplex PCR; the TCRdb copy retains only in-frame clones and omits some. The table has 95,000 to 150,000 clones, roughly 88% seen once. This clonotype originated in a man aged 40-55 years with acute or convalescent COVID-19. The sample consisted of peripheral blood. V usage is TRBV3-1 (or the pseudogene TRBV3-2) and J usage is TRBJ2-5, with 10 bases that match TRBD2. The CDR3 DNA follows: TGTGCCAGCAGCCACTTAAGCGGGAGGGCCCGGGAGACCCAGTACTTC. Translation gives CASSHLSGRARETQYF.